One sample yielded the 27 T cell receptor beta chains listed below, sequenced in a study of blood T cells in healthy people across ages. The use of a sample-barcoded 5' primer and a J-beta primer mix characterized a second PCR of roughly 7 to 11 cycles. TCRdb itself ran the 5' RACE reads through MiXCR, one entry per CDR3 protein. The table records about 760,000 distinct CDR3 sequences, roughly three fifths of them present only once. The sample taken for sequencing was blood. These receptors all stem from a man aged 35 to 55 in good health.

The chain carries TRBV7-2 and TRBJ1-4, with D unresolved. Trimming shortened V by 1 base and J by 1 base, and 7 bases separated the two germline ends. The germline V gene has CDR1 SGHTA and CDR2 FQGNSA. The CDR3 runs 15 residues. The CDR3 spells CASSLGQRTNEKLFF. Here the CDR3 DNA reads TGTGCCAGCAGCTTAGGACAACGAACTAATGAAAAACTGTTTTTT.

The chain is built from TRBV28 and TRBJ2-4, with D perhaps TRBD1 (6 bases). Near its end, the DNA agrees better with TRBJ2-7, so the J call may be wrong. Per the germline V gene, CDR1 is MDHEN and CDR2 is SYDVKM. The CDR3 runs 13 residues. Here the CDR3 DNA reads TGTGCCAGCAGGTCCCAGGGGACCTACGAGCAGTACTTC. Translated, it gives CASRSQGTYEQYF.

The V and J genes are TRBV5-1 and TRBJ2-5; 8 bases agree with TRBD2. Germline V lookup: CDR1 SGHRS, CDR2 YFSETQ. This CDR3 spans 17 amino acids. Trimming took 1 base from V and 1 from J; bases not matched to a gene: 9. CDR3 residues: CASSLSTGGNSQETQYF. CDR3 coding DNA: TGCGCCAGCAGCTTGAGTACGGGGGGGAATTCCCAAGAGACCCAGTACTTC.

This clonotype has more than one count but fewer than ten. The chain has TRBV28 and TRBJ2-2; D is undetermined. In germline, CDR1 is MDHEN, CDR2 SYDVKM. This CDR3 region has 13 residues. V was cut by 2 bases and J by 9 bases, with 10 bases left in between. The CDR3 DNA sequence: TGTGCCAGCAGTTTACCTACCCGTCGGGAGCTGTTTTTT. It specifies CASSLPTRRELFF.

This clonotype was observed a few times. The J gene is TRBJ2-5, the V gene TRBV5-1; no clear D. CDR1 and CDR2 from the germline V gene are SGHRS and YFSETQ. The CDR3 runs 14 residues. The germline V and J ends were trimmed by 2 bases and 5 bases, with 13 bases remaining between them. The CDR3 is CASSLGPARETQYF. The DNA for the CDR3 is TGCGCCAGCAGCTTAGGACCGGCGCGGGAGACCCAGTACTTC.

This clonotype was detected a few times. V is TRBV28 and J is TRBJ2-3; D remains ambiguous. This CDR3 comprises 12 residues. V shed 10 bases and J shed 2 bases, with 10 bases lying between them. The germline V gene has CDR1 MDHEN and CDR2 SYDVKM. CDR3 coding DNA: TGTGCCACCACGAGAATCACAGATACGCAGTATTTT. Its translation: CATTRITDTQYF.

The CDR3 here is CSARITGLAVPENSYEQYF. For the CDR3, the DNA is TGCAGTGCTAGAATAACGGGACTAGCGGTTCCGGAAAACTCCTACGAGCAGTACTTC. The V and J genes are TRBV20-1 and TRBJ2-7; 11 bases are a match to TRBD2. Germline trimming cut 2 bases from V and 0 bases from J; bases unmatched to any gene: 15. In germline, CDR1 is DFQATT, CDR2 SNEGSKA (reference sequence). The CDR3 sequence is 19 residues long.

The chain uses TRBV5-1 and TRBJ2-3; 11 positions agree with TRBD2. There are 16 residues in the CDR3. V shed 4 bases and J 5 bases; nucleotides not matched to a gene: 9. Germline CDR1 reads SGHRS; CDR2 reads YFSETQ. This CDR3 is CASSLLLAGGQDTQYF. The DNA of the CDR3 is TGCGCCAGCAGCCTGTTATTAGCGGGAGGGCAAGATACGCAGTATTTT. Combining the CDR3 with reference TRBV5-1 and TRBJ2-3 gives the whole variable domain KAGVTQTPRYLIKTRGQQVTLSCSPISGHRSVSWYQQTPGQGLQFLFEYFSETQRNKGNFPGRFSGRQFSNSRSEMNVSTLELGDSALYLCASSLLLAGGQDTQYFGPGTRLTVL.

This clonotype was seen a few times. In DNA form, the CDR3 reads TGCAGTGCTCCCACCGTACAGGGGGGCGATGGCTACACCTTC. Translation: CSAPTVQGGDGYTF. This rearrangement joins TRBV20-1 to TRBJ1-2, with 8 bases lining up with TRBD1. The CDR3 is made up of 14 amino acids. Germline values: CDR1 DFQATT, CDR2 SNEGSKA (reference sequence). V lost 5 bases to trimming and J lost 6 bases; unmatched junction nucleotides: 11.

This clonotype was seen only a few times. The chain couples TRBV15 to TRBJ2-1; 7 bases line up with TRBD2. V gave up 5 bases and J gave up 8 bases; unmatched junction bases: 15. CDR3 length: 16 amino acids. Germline lookup yields CDR1 LNHNV and CDR2 YYDKDF (reference sequence). As DNA, the CDR3 is TGTGCCACCAGCGGATCTAAGCGGGGCCTTTTGGATGAGCAGTTCTTC. Protein sequence: CATSGSKRGLLDEQFF.

This clonotype has at least ten counts. This chain connects TRBV7-2 to TRBJ2-5, with a possible D match to TRBD1 (5 bases). The CDR3 extends over 13 amino acids. Germline CDR1 and CDR2: SGHTA and FQGNSA. Deletions cut 1 base from V and 4 bases from J, with 7 bases between. The CDR3 loop is CASSLVQGETQYF. The CDR3 nucleotides read TGTGCCAGCAGCTTAGTGCAGGGAGAGACCCAGTACTTC. Variable domain in full (rest from reference TRBV7-2 and TRBJ2-5): GAGVSQSPSNKVTEKGKDVELRCDPISGHTALYWYRQSLGQGLEFLIYFQGNSAPDKSGLPSDRFSAERTGGSVSTLTIQRTQQEDSAVYLCASSLVQGETQYFGPGTRLLVL.

The rearrangement joins TRBV24-1 to TRBJ2-1, with TRBD2 matching over 10 bases. CDR3 length: 16 amino acids. Trimming cost V 4 bases and J 6 bases; bases outside gene matches: 8. Germline CDR1 KGHDR, CDR2 SFDVKD. The CDR3 sequence is CATSDPKGTSVNEQFF. The CDR3 region has the DNA TGTGCCACCAGTGACCCAAAGGGGACTAGCGTCAATGAGCAGTTCTTC.

The V call is TRBV16, the J call TRBJ2-5, with no clear D. V dropped 0 bases and J dropped 2 bases, with 10 bases sitting between them. This CDR3 is built from 15 residues. Germline V gene sequence: CDR1 KGHSY, CDR2 FQNENV. The CDR3 loop is CASSQSGNSQETQYF. The CDR3 DNA is TGTGCCAGCAGCCAATCGGGAAACAGTCAAGAGACCCAGTACTTC.

This chain connects TRBV14 to TRBJ2-3; tentatively, D is TRBD2 (6 bases). V was cut by 4 bases and J by 4 bases, with 9 bases left in between. The V gene's germline CDR1 is SGHDN and CDR2 FVKESK. The CDR3 sequence is 13 residues long. The CDR3 loop is CASSRPGADTQYF. DNA of the CDR3: TGTGCCAGCAGCCGGCCGGGAGCAGATACGCAGTATTTT.

This clonotype was counted only a few times. The chain joins TRBV5-1 to TRBJ1-2; no firm D call. CDR1 and CDR2 from the germline V gene are SGHRS and YFSETQ. This CDR3 has 11 amino acids. V was trimmed by 0 bases and J by 7 bases, leaving 4 bases between them. The CDR3 nucleotides read TGCGCCAGCAGCTTGGACAGTGGCTACACCTTC. It codes for CASSLDSGYTF.

The rearrangement joins TRBV24-1 to TRBJ2-4; weak D call: TRBD1 (5 bases). The J call is doubtful: the DNA matches TRBJ2-7 better. CDR3 length: 16 amino acids. The germline gives CDR1 KGHDR, CDR2 SFDVKD. CDR3 nucleotide sequence: TGTGCCACCAGTGATGGACGGATAAGGGGTAAGGACGAGCAGTACTTC. Its translation is CATSDGRIRGKDEQYF.

This clonotype was counted between two and nine times. The chain couples TRBV5-1 to TRBJ2-5, with 7 positions matching TRBD2. CDR1 is SGHRS, CDR2 YFSETQ, per germline. The CDR3 is 16 residues long. With V trimmed by 3 bases and J by 5 bases, 13 bases remained unmatched. CDR3 nucleotide sequence: TGCGCCAGCAGCTGGGGAGGGATTCGGTCTCCCGAGACCCAGTACTTC. It is translated as CASSWGGIRSPETQYF.

This clonotype appeared a few times. This rearrangement joins TRBV27 to TRBJ2-7; TRBD1 aligns across 8 bases. Germline V gene data show CDR1 as MNHEY and CDR2 as SMNVEV (reference sequence). With 0 bases clipped from V and 2 bases from J, the junction kept 6 bases outside the gene matches. This CDR3 region has 16 residues. The CDR3 sequence is CASSLSFTGGTYEQYF. CDR3 DNA: TGTGCCAGCAGTTTATCTTTTACAGGGGGGACCTACGAGCAGTACTTC.

On this clonotype: The junction departs from germline at one end; a sequencing error may be responsible. The chain couples TRBV13 to TRBJ2-7, with TRBD1 identical over 8 bases. Germline CDR1 reads PRHDT; CDR2 reads FYEKMQ (reference sequence). This CDR3 region has 18 residues. The CDR3 region is CAGSLGGGTGGFGSPQYF. Here the CDR3 DNA reads TGTGCCGGCAGCTTAGGCGGAGGGACAGGTGGATTCGGCTCTCCCCAGTACTTC.

The chain uses TRBV20-1 and TRBJ2-2, with 9 positions matching TRBD2. With V trimmed by 2 bases and J by 5 bases, 9 bases remained unmatched. This CDR3 spans 16 amino acids. Germline V gene lookup returns CDR1 DFQATT and CDR2 SNEGSKA (reference sequence). The CDR3 spells CSARNIGTSRTGELFF. The CDR3 DNA sequence: TGCAGTGCTAGAAACATTGGGACTAGCAGGACCGGGGAGCTGTTTTTT.

The V and J genes are TRBV13 and TRBJ2-2, with D maybe TRBD2 (5 bases). V was shortened by 0 bases and J by 7 bases, with 12 bases between the two germline ends. The CDR3 has 15 residues. Germline V CDR1 and CDR2: PRHDT, FYEKMQ (reference sequence). This CDR3 reads CASSLGPGIVGELFF. CDR3 DNA sequence: TGTGCCAGCAGCTTAGGGCCGGGAATTGTCGGGGAGCTGTTTTTT.

This clonotype came up a few times. The chain has TRBV4-2 and TRBJ2-3, with D hard to call. V shed 0 bases and J shed 6 bases, with 4 bases lying between them. The germline V gene encodes CDR1 LGHNA and CDR2 YNFKEQ. The CDR3 is made up of 12 amino acids. The CDR3 bases are TGTGCCAGCAGCCAAGAGGGGGATACGCAGTATTTT. This gives the protein CASSQEGDTQYF.

The genes are TRBV20-1 and TRBJ2-7; no firm D call. CDR1 and CDR2 from the germline V gene are DFQATT and SNEGSKA (reference sequence). Trimming took off 1 base at V and 3 bases at J, with 7 bases between the two ends. The CDR3 covers 12 residues. CDR3 sequence reads: CSARVTDYEQYF. Written as DNA, the CDR3 is TGCAGTGCTAGAGTTACAGACTACGAGCAGTACTTC.

The V and J genes are TRBV6-6 and TRBJ2-7, with D possibly matching TRBD2 (5 bases). The V and J ends lost 8 bases and 3 bases respectively, with 8 bases between them. Germline V gene sequence: CDR1 MNHNY, CDR2 SVGAGI (reference sequence). The length of the CDR3 is 11 residues. The DNA of the CDR3 is TGTGCCAGCGTAGAGGGCTACGAGCAGTACTTC. Its protein is CASVEGYEQYF.

The chain recombines TRBV20-1 with TRBJ2-1, with a weak D call TRBD2 (5 bases). V was pared by 5 bases and J by 7 bases, with 9 bases between. The CDR3 is 11 amino acids. Germline V gives CDR1 DFQATT, CDR2 SNEGSKA (reference sequence). CDR3 in amino acids: CSAEDLNEQFF. The CDR3 DNA reads TGCAGTGCTGAGGACTTAAATGAGCAGTTCTTC.

The CDR3 DNA sequence: TGTGCCATCAGAGAACAGGAGGATGAGGATACGCAGTATTTT. This codes for CAIREQEDEDTQYF. The J gene is TRBJ2-3, the V gene TRBV10-3; D may be TRBD1 or TRBD2 (5 bases each). Germline-derived CDR1 and CDR2 are ENHRY and SYGVKD. Between the trimmed V and J ends, which lost 6 bases and 6 bases, there was a span of 16 bases. The CDR3 length is 14 residues.

This chain joins TRBV4-3 and TRBJ2-7; a possible D gene is TRBD1 (5 bases). Trimming took 5 bases from V and 0 from J, leaving 14 bases between them. Germline CDR1 is LGHNA and CDR2 is YSLEER. The CDR3 covers 15 residues. CDR3 nucleotide sequence: TGCGCCAGCAGCTACCAGACAGTGGGCTCCTACGAGCAGTACTTC. Translation gives CASSYQTVGSYEQYF.